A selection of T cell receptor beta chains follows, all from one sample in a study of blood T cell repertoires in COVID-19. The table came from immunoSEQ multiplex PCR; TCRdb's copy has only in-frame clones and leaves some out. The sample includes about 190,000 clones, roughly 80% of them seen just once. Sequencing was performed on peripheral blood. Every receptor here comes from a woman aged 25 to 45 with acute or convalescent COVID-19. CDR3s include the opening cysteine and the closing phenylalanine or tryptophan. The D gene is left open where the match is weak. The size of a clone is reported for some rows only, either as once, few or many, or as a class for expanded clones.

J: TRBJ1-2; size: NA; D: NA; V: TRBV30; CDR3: CAWSVQANYGYTF; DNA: TGTGCCTGGAGTGTACAGGCTAACTATGGCTACACCTTC
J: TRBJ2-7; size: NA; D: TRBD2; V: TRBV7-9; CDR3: CASSSSGGRGYEQYF; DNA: TGTGCCAGCAGCTCCTCGGGCGGGAGGGGGTACGAGCAGTACTTC
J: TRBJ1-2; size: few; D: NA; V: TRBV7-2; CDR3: CASSLEFGRVGYGYTF; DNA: TGTGCCAGCAGCTTAGAATTCGGCAGGGTTGGCTATGGCTACACCTTC
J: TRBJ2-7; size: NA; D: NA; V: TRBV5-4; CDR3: CASSLVSNEQYF; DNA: TGTGCCAGCAGCTTGGTCAGTAACGAGCAGTACTTC
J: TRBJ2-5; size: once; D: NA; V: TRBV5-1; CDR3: CASSKGGLTQETQYF; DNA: TGCGCCAGCAGCAAGGGGGGACTAACACAAGAGACCCAGTACTTC
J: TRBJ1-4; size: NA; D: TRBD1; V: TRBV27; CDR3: CASSLSLAGTGGYEKLFF; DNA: TGTGCCAGCAGTTTATCCCTTGCGGGGACAGGGGGCTATGAAAAACTGTTTTTT
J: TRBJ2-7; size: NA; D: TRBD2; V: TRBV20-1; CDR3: CSARRENEQYF; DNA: TGCAGTGCTCGGCGGGAGAACGAGCAGTACTTC
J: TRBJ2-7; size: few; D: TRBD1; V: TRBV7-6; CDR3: CASSPRGREYYEQYF; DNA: TGTGCCAGCAGCCCCAGGGGGCGCGAGTACTACGAGCAGTACTTC
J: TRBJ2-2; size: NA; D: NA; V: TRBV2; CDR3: CASSEVRNTGELFF; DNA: TGTGCCAGCAGTGAGGTTAGAAACACCGGGGAGCTGTTTTTT
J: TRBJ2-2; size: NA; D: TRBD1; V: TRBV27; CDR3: CASSLNRDRGLTGELFF; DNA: TGTGCCAGCAGTTTAAACCGGGACAGGGGGCTAACCGGGGAGCTGTTTTTT
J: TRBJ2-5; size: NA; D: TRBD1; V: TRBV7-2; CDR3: CASSPWTGGLKTQYF; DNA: TGTGCCAGCAGCCCTTGGACAGGGGGCTTAAAGACCCAGTACTTC
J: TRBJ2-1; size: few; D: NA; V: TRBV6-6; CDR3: CASSPEGRRPSYNEQFF; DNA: TGTGCCAGCAGTCCCGAGGGGAGGCGGCCATCCTACAATGAGCAGTTCTTC
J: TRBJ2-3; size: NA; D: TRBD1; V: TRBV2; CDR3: CASTEEGDRDRDTQYF; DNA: TGTGCCAGCACCGAAGAGGGGGACAGGGACAGGGATACGCAGTATTTT
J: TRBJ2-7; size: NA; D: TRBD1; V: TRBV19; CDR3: CASSLPGTGSYEQYF; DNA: TGTGCCAGTAGCCTTCCGGGGACAGGGTCCTACGAGCAGTACTTC
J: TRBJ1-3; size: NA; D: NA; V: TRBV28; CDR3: CASSRENAPGNTIYF; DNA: TGTGCCAGCAGTCGTGAGAACGCTCCTGGAAACACCATATATTTT
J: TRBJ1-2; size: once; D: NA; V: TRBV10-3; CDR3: CAIRGGAAGYTF; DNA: TGTGCCATCAGAGGAGGAGCGGCCGGCTACACCTTC
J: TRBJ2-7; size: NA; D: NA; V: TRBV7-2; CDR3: CASSLGGRSYEQYF; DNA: TGTGCCAGCAGCTTAGGAGGGAGATCGTACGAGCAGTACTTC